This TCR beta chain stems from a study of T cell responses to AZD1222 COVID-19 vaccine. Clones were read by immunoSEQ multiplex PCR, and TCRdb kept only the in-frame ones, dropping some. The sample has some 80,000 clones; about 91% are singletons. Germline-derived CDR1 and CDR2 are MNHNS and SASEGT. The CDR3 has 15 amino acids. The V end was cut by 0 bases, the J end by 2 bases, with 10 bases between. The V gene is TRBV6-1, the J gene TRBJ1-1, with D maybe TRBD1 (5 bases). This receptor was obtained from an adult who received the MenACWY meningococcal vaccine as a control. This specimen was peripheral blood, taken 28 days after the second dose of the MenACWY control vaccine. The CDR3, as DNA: TGTGCCAGCAGTGAAGCGCGCGACAGAAACACTGAAGCTTTCTTT. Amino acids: CASSEARDRNTEAFF.